A selection of T cell receptor beta chains follows, all from one sample in a study of T cells in Graves' hyperthyroidism and ophthalmopathy. TCRdb analysed the multiplex PCR reads with MiXCR anew, one entry per CDR3 protein. The sample carries 750,000 to 950,000 distinct CDR3 sequences, 35% to 45% recorded once. Specimen: blood. The receptors were gathered from a young man with Graves' hyperthyroidism. The CDR3 runs from the conserved cysteine through the conserved F or W. The D gene is left open where the match is weak. Rows may omit the clone size; those that give it use once, few, many or a size class.

cdr3_length	clone_size	v_call	j_call	d_call	cdr3_aa	cdr3_nt
15	.	TRBV6-2/TRBV6-3	TRBJ2-7	TRBD1	CASSPTGPLQSEQYF	TGTGCCAGCAGTCCGACAGGGCCTCTCCAAAGCGAGCAGTACTTC
15	few	TRBV4-3	TRBJ1-6	.	CASSQDLWPNSPLHF	TGCGCCAGCAGCCAAGATCTGTGGCCCAATTCACCCCTCCACTTT
14	.	TRBV20-1	TRBJ2-2	.	CSARDPRGTGELFF	TGCAGTGCTAGAGATCCGAGGGGCACCGGGGAGCTGTTTTTT
15	.	TRBV20-1	TRBJ2-5	TRBD1	CSARPRGTGRETQYF	TGCAGTGCCAGACCCCGGGGGACAGGGCGAGAGACCCAGTACTTC
17	many	TRBV15	TRBJ1-4	TRBD1	CATSQRGQGPIGEKLFF	TGTGCCACCAGCCAAAGAGGACAGGGGCCAATCGGTGAAAAACTGTTTTTT
15	.	TRBV5-4	TRBJ1-1	.	CASSSGPGTNTEAFF	TGTGCCAGCAGCTCCGGCCCGGGCACTAACACTGAAGCTTTCTTT
15	many	TRBV20-1	TRBJ1-5	.	CSARVGAGGREPQHF	TGCAGTGCTAGAGTCGGGGCCGGCGGTCGTGAGCCCCAGCATTTT
15	.	TRBV20-1	TRBJ2-7	TRBD1	CSARAPGQGSYEQYF	TGCAGTGCTAGGGCCCCCGGACAGGGATCCTACGAGCAGTACTTC
14	many	TRBV9	TRBJ2-7	TRBD1	CASSVSSGGYEQYF	TGTGCCAGCAGCGTAAGCTCAGGGGGCTACGAGCAGTACTTC
13	many	TRBV10-3	TRBJ2-7	.	CAISLGGQYEQYF	TGTGCCATCAGTCTCGGAGGACAGTACGAGCAGTACTTC
15	.	TRBV7-1	TRBJ2-5	.	CASSTKEGRQETQYF	TGTGCCAGCAGCACTAAGGAAGGCCGACAAGAGACCCAGTACTTC
16	many	TRBV10-3	TRBJ2-7	.	CAISRTAPAEVYEQYF	TGTGCCATCAGTAGGACAGCCCCCGCGGAAGTCTACGAGCAGTACTTC
17	.	TRBV5-1	TRBJ1-1	TRBD1	CASSPAGGARMNTEAFF	TGCGCCAGCAGCCCGGCAGGGGGCGCGAGGATGAACACTGAAGCTTTCTTT
13	.	TRBV15	TRBJ1-5	.	CATSSEPNQPQHF	TGTGCCACCAGCAGCGAGCCAAATCAGCCCCAGCATTTT
14	many	TRBV10-3	TRBJ2-7	.	CAISESAREAEQYF	TGTGCCATCAGTGAGAGTGCGAGGGAGGCCGAGCAGTACTTC
13	.	TRBV10-3	TRBJ1-2	.	CAIKRGEVDGYTF	TGTGCCATCAAGCGGGGTGAGGTCGATGGCTACACCTTC
14	.	TRBV6-4	TRBJ1-6	.	CASSEDTFFTPLHF	TGTGCCAGCAGTGAGGACACATTCTTTACACCCCTCCACTTT
15	.	TRBV7-2	TRBJ2-7	.	CASSLVTDGSYEQYF	TGTGCCAGCAGCTTAGTAACGGACGGATCCTACGAGCAGTACTTC
16	few	TRBV12-3/TRBV12-4	TRBJ1-1	.	CASRNVKTDLNTEAFF	TGTGCCAGCAGGAACGTCAAGACGGATTTGAACACTGAAGCTTTCTTT
14	.	TRBV12-3/TRBV12-4	TRBJ2-7	TRBD2	CASSFSGGRVEQYF	TGTGCCAGCAGCTTTAGCGGGGGGCGGGTCGAGCAGTACTTC
13	.	TRBV2	TRBJ2-5	.	CAKGRQRQETQYF	TGTGCTAAGGGTAGGCAGCGCCAAGAGACCCAGTACTTC
17	.	TRBV7-2	TRBJ1-6	.	CASSLVSDYAYNPPLHF	TGTGCCAGCAGCTTAGTTTCTGACTATGCCTATAATCCACCCCTCCACTTT
13	few	TRBV6-5	TRBJ2-2	.	CASSIGQTGELFF	TGTGCCAGCAGTATCGGACAGACCGGGGAGCTGTTTTTT
16	.	TRBV25-1	TRBJ2-7	TRBD2	CASSAKTVGGNYEQYF	TGTGCCAGCAGTGCCAAGACCGTCGGGGGGAACTACGAGCAGTACTTC
14	.	TRBV4-1	TRBJ2-7	.	CASSQGTYWDEQYF	TGCGCCAGCAGCCAAGGGACATACTGGGACGAGCAGTACTTC
14	many	TRBV19	TRBJ1-2	.	CASSTGTPNNGYTF	TGTGCCAGTAGTACTGGGACACCTAATAATGGCTACACCTTC
15	.	TRBV29-1	TRBJ2-2	.	CSVVGPGRGTGELFF	TGCAGCGTTGTAGGTCCGGGACGTGGCACCGGGGAGCTGTTTTTT
15	many	TRBV7-8	TRBJ1-5	.	CASSHLEDSNQPQHF	TGTGCCAGCAGCCACCTTGAAGATAGCAATCAGCCCCAGCATTTT
13	.	TRBV29-1	TRBJ2-7	TRBD1	CSVGEGQSYEQYF	TGCAGCGTCGGAGAGGGACAGAGCTACGAGCAGTACTTC
14	.	TRBV7-8	TRBJ2-7	.	CASSLWRDSYEQYF	TGTGCCAGCAGCTTATGGCGCGACTCCTACGAGCAGTACTTC
16	.	TRBV25-1	TRBJ1-2	.	CASSQDPTAQRNGYTF	TGTGCCAGCAGCCAAGATCCGACAGCCCAGAGAAATGGCTACACCTTC
15	.	TRBV7-9	TRBJ2-7	TRBD2	CASSQEGGRAYEQYF	TGTGCCAGCAGCCAAGAGGGCGGGAGGGCCTACGAGCAGTACTTC
16	many	TRBV7-6	TRBJ1-5	TRBD1	CASSQGTVGSNQPQHF	TGTGCCAGCAGCCAGGGGACAGTGGGGAGCAATCAGCCCCAGCATTTT
14	many	TRBV7-2	TRBJ2-7	TRBD2	CASSLGLADYEQYF	TGTGCCAGCAGCTTGGGACTAGCCGACTACGAGCAGTACTTC
15	many	TRBV7-9	TRBJ1-2	.	CASSPSLSQHYGYTF	TGTGCCAGCAGCCCCAGCTTGTCACAGCACTATGGCTACACCTTC
17	few	TRBV4-1	TRBJ1-5	TRBD1	CASSQGPTGASNQPQHF	TGCGCCAGCAGCCAAGGTCCGACAGGGGCTAGCAATCAGCCCCAGCATTTT
13	.	TRBV7-6	TRBJ2-7	.	CASRRNGPYEQYF	TGTGCCAGCAGAAGGAACGGTCCCTACGAGCAGTACTTC
13	few	TRBV12-3/TRBV12-4	TRBJ1-1	.	CASSLDSPTEAFF	TGTGCCAGCAGTTTAGACAGCCCGACTGAAGCTTTCTTT
14	few	TRBV19	TRBJ1-1	TRBD1	CASGDRERLAEAFF	TGTGCCAGTGGGGACAGGGAACGACTGGCTGAAGCTTTCTTT